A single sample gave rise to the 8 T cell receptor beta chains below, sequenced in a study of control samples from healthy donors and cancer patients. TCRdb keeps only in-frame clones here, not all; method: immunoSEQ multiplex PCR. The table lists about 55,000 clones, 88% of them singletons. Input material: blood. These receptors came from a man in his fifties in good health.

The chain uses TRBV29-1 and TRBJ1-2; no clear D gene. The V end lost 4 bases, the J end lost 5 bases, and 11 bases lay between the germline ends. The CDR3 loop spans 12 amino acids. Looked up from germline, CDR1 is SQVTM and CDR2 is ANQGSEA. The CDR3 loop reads CSVAEEVYGYTF. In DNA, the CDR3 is TGCAGCGTTGCTGAGGAAGTTTATGGCTACACCTTC.

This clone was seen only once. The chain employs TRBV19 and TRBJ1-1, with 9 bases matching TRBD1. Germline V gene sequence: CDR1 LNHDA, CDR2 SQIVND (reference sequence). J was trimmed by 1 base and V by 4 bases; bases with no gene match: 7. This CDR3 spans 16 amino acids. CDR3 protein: CASSTERTGENTEAFF. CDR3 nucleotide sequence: TGTGCCAGTAGTACTGAGCGGACAGGGGAGAACACTGAAGCTTTCTTT.

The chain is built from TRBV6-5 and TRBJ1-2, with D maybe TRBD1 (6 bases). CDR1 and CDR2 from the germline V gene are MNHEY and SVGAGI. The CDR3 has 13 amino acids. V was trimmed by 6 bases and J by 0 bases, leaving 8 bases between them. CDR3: CASRTGANYGYTF. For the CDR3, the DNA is TGTGCCAGCAGGACAGGAGCTAACTATGGCTACACCTTC.

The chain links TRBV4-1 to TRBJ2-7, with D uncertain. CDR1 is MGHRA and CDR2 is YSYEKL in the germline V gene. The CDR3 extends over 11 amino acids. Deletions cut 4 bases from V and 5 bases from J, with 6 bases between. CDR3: CASSLGDEQYF. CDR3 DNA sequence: TGCGCCAGCAGCCTCGGAGACGAGCAGTACTTC.

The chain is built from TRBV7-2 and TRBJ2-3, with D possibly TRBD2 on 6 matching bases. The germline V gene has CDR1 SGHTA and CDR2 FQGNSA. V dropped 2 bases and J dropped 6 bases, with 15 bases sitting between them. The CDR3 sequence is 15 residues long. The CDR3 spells CASSLIASEYDTQYF. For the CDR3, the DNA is TGTGCCAGCAGCTTAATAGCTAGCGAATACGATACGCAGTATTTT. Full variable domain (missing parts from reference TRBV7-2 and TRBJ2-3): GAGVSQSPSNKVTEKGKDVELRCDPISGHTALYWYRQSLGQGLEFLIYFQGNSAPDKSGLPSDRFSAERTGGSVSTLTIQRTQQEDSAVYLCASSLIASEYDTQYFGPGTRLTVL.

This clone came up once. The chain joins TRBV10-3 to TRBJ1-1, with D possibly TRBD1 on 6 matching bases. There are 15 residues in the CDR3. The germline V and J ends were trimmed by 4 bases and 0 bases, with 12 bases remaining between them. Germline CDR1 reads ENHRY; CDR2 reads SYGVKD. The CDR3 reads CAISGMTGMNTEAFF. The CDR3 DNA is TGTGCCATCAGTGGTATGACAGGTATGAACACTGAAGCTTTCTTT.

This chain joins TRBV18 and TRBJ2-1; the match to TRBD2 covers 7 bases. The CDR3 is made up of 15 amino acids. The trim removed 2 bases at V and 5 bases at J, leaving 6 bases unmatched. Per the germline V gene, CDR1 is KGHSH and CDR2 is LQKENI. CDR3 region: CASSPGASGDNEQFF. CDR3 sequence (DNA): TGTGCCAGCTCACCAGGCGCTAGCGGAGACAATGAGCAGTTCTTC.

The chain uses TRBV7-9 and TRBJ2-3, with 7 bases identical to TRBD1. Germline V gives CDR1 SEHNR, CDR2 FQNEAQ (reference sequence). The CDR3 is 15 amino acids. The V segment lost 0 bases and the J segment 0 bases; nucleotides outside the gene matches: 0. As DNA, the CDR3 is TGTGCCAGCAGCTTAGCACAGGGGAGCACAGATACGCAGTATTTT. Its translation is CASSLAQGSTDTQYF.